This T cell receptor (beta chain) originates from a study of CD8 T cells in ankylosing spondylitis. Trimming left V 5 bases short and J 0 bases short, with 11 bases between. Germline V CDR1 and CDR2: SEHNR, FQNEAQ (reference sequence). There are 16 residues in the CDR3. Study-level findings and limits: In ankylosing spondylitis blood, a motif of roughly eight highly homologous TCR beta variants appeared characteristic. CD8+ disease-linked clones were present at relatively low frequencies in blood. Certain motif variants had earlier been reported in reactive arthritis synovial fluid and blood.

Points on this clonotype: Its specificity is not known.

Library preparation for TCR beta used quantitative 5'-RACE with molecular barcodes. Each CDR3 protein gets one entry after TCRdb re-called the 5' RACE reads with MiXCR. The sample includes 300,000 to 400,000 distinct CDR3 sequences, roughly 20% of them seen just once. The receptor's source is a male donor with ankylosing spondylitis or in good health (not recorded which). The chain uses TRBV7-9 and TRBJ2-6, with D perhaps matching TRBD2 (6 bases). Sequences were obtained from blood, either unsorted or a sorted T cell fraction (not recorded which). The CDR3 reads CASSGGGISGANVLTF. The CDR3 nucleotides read TGTGCCAGCAGCGGCGGAGGGATCTCTGGGGCCAACGTCCTGACTTTC. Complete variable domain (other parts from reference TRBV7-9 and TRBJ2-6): DTGVSQNPRHKITKRGQNVTFRCDPISEHNRLYWYRQTLGQGPEFLTYFQNEAQLEKSRLLSDRFSAERPKGSFSTLEIQRTEQGDSAMYLCASSGGGISGANVLTFGAGSRLTVL.